This is a list of T cell receptor beta chains from one sample in a study of blood T cell repertoires in COVID-19. Generated by immunoSEQ multiplex PCR, the TCRdb table keeps only in-frame clones and is missing some. The sample lists roughly 120,000 clones; 75% to 80% were seen once. Sample: peripheral blood. Receptors were obtained from a woman aged 80 or over with active or convalescent COVID-19. CDR3s include the opening cysteine and the closing phenylalanine or tryptophan. A D gene is named only where the DNA matches it firmly. Part of the rows lack a size; the others show once, few, many or a class for expanded clones.

v_call	d_call	j_call	clone_size	cdr3_nt	cdr3_aa
TRBV18	TRBD2	TRBJ2-2	NA	TGTGCCAGCTCACCAAACTCACTAGCGGGAGATACCGGGGAGCTGTTTTTT	CASSPNSLAGDTGELFF
TRBV2	NA	TRBJ2-1	NA	TGTGCCAGCAGTGAAACTCGACTAGTGGCCAATGAGCAGTTCTTC	CASSETRLVANEQFF
TRBV7-9	TRBD2	TRBJ2-4	NA	TGTGCCAGCAGCTTAGGTACTAGCGGGAACCAAAACATTCAGTACTTC	CASSLGTSGNQNIQYF
TRBV7-2	TRBD2	TRBJ2-5	few	TGTGCCAGCAGCCCCCGGGGGCTAGCGGGAGTAGAGACCCAGTACTTC	CASSPRGLAGVETQYF
TRBV5-4	TRBD1	TRBJ1-2	NA	TGTGCCAGCAGTCCCCGGGACAGAGAATATGGCTACACCTTC	CASSPRDREYGYTF
TRBV6-2/TRBV6-3	TRBD2	TRBJ2-7	NA	TGTGCCAGCAGTTACTCGATCCACCCAACTCCAGCGGGAGTCTACGAGCAGTACTTC	CASSYSIHPTPAGVYEQYF
TRBV28	TRBD1	TRBJ1-5	NA	TGTGCCACCTCCGGGACAGTAGCTGTGTGGAATCAGCCCCAGCATTTT	CATSGTVAVWNQPQHF
TRBV5-5	NA	TRBJ2-1	NA	TGTGCCAGCAGCCGAGAGGGACTTTACAATGAGCAGTTCTTC	CASSREGLYNEQFF
TRBV6-2/TRBV6-3	TRBD1	TRBJ2-7	few	TGTGCCAGCAGTCGACAGGGGAACTACGAGCAGTACTTC	CASSRQGNYEQYF
TRBV20-1	NA	TRBJ2-3	NA	TGCAGTGCTAGTCCGCCAGGGGGCACAGATACGCAGTATTTT	CSASPPGGTDTQYF
TRBV27	TRBD1	TRBJ1-5	NA	TGTGCCAGCAGTCCGAGGCGACCCGACCCAGTTACAGGGGGCTCCAATCAGCCCCAGCATTTT	CASSPRRPDPVTGGSNQPQHF
TRBV30	NA	TRBJ1-2	once	TGTGCCTGGACCCTGGCGGGAGGAAATGGCTACACCTTC	CAWTLAGGNGYTF
TRBV5-1	TRBD1	TRBJ2-3	NA	TGCGCCAGCATACCCGGGACAGGGCCAGATACGCAGTATTTT	CASIPGTGPDTQYF
TRBV4-2	TRBD2	TRBJ2-3	NA	TGTGCCAGCAGCCAAGCGGTAAGCGGGAGATACACAGATACGCAGTATTTT	CASSQAVSGRYTDTQYF
TRBV7-9	NA	TRBJ1-1	NA	TGTGCCAGCAGCTTAGCCCCGGGATCCAGTCCCATGAACACTGAAGCTTTCTTT	CASSLAPGSSPMNTEAFF
TRBV29-1	NA	TRBJ1-1	NA	TGCAGCGTCTCCCTCGGGGGGAACACTGAAGCTTTCTTT	CSVSLGGNTEAFF
TRBV4-1	TRBD2	TRBJ2-3	NA	TGCGCCAGCAGCCAAGACGGGAGGAGGGATGTAGATACGCAGTATTTT	CASSQDGRRDVDTQYF
TRBV7-9	NA	TRBJ1-1	NA	TGTGCCAGCAGCCCCGGGAGGGGAACCCTCACTGAAGCTTTCTTT	CASSPGRGTLTEAFF
TRBV4-2	NA	TRBJ1-2	NA	TGTGCCAGCGGCCCGGAGGCTGAGAACTATGGCTACACCTTC	CASGPEAENYGYTF
TRBV6-5	TRBD1	TRBJ2-7	NA	TGTGCCAGCAGTTACCGGTGGCAGGGGGCTTTCTACGAGCAGTACTTC	CASSYRWQGAFYEQYF
TRBV7-6	NA	TRBJ2-2	NA	TGTGCCAGCAGCGCCCTCCCTATTAAGAACACCGGGGAGCTGTTTTTT	CASSALPIKNTGELFF
TRBV28	TRBD1	TRBJ1-1	NA	TGTGCCAGCAGAGGGACAGTTCCGGAAGCTTTCTTT	CASRGTVPEAFF
TRBV14	NA	TRBJ1-5	NA	TGTGCCAGCAGCCAACTCACCAGTGGGCCCCAGCATTTT	CASSQLTSGPQHF
TRBV5-1	NA	TRBJ1-5	NA	TGCGCCAGCAGCTTGGGGGACACCGACAATCAGCCCCAGCATTTT	CASSLGDTDNQPQHF
TRBV5-1	NA	TRBJ1-2	NA	TGCGCCAGCAGCTTGTCTAGTCCCGGCAGGGACTATGGCTACACCTTC	CASSLSSPGRDYGYTF
TRBV5-1	TRBD1	TRBJ2-2	NA	TGCGCCAGCGCGGGACAGGATAACACCGGGGAGCTGTTTTTT	CASAGQDNTGELFF
TRBV7-9	TRBD2	TRBJ2-3	NA	TGTGCCAGCAGCGGGGGACTAGCGGGACACGCGTTGACAGATACGCAGTATTTT	CASSGGLAGHALTDTQYF
TRBV18	NA	TRBJ2-1	NA	TGTGCCAGCTCACCTACTAGCAGATACAATGAGCAGTTCTTC	CASSPTSRYNEQFF
TRBV2	NA	TRBJ1-1	many	TGTGCCAGCAGTGGAGTCAGGGACACTGAAGCTTTCTTT	CASSGVRDTEAFF
TRBV4-1	TRBD2	TRBJ2-3	NA	TGCGCCAGCAGCCGTAGCGGGAGGGCCGTAGCAGATACGCAGTATTTT	CASSRSGRAVADTQYF
TRBV2	NA	TRBJ1-1	NA	TGTGCCAGCAAAGTAGGGGGTGTAAACGCTGAAGCTTTCTTT	CASKVGGVNAEAFF
TRBV2	NA	TRBJ2-1	NA	TGTGCCAGCAGTCGGGGAGTTGAGCAGTTCTTC	CASSRGVEQFF
TRBV18	NA	TRBJ2-2	once	TGTGCCAGCTCACCTGCCGGGGGACAGTCCGTGATTGCCGGGGAGCTGTTTTTT	CASSPAGGQSVIAGELFF
TRBV10-1	NA	TRBJ2-3	few	TGCGCCAGCAGTGTGAGGGACACAGATACGCAGTATTTT	CASSVRDTDTQYF
TRBV7-6	NA	TRBJ2-1	once	TGTGCCAGCAGCTTAAAATTAGAGACAAGGATGTTCTTC	CASSLKLETRMFF
TRBV7-2	TRBD2	TRBJ2-1	NA	TGTGCCAGCAGCTCGAGACTAGCGGGAAGCTCCTACAATGAGCAGTTCTTC	CASSSRLAGSSYNEQFF
TRBV10-3	NA	TRBJ1-6	NA	TGTGCCATCAGCGAGACAGTAATGAATTCACCCCTCCACTTT	CAISETVMNSPLHF
TRBV5-1	NA	TRBJ2-7	NA	TGCGCCAGCAGCTTTGGGGGGAGTGAGCGCGAGCAGTACTTC	CASSFGGSEREQYF
TRBV7-9	NA	TRBJ1-1	NA	TGTGCCAGCAGTCCGCCGGGGATACTGAGCCGCGGCACTGAAGCTTTCTTT	CASSPPGILSRGTEAFF
TRBV5-4	TRBD1	TRBJ1-2	few	TGTGCCAGCAGAATCTCCGGGACAGGGTACCGCTATGGCTACACCTTC	CASRISGTGYRYGYTF
TRBV3-1/TRBV3-2	NA	TRBJ1-3	NA	TGTGCCAGCGGGGGGGAGTTTCGGGGACTCGGAAACACCATATATTTT	CASGGEFRGLGNTIYF
TRBV27	TRBD2	TRBJ2-3	NA	TGTGCCAGCAGTTTTGCCGGGAGGGGGAACACAGATACGCAGTATTTT	CASSFAGRGNTDTQYF
TRBV5-1	NA	TRBJ1-2	NA	TGCGCCAGCAGCACAGGAGACAGGAGCTATGGCTACACCTTC	CASSTGDRSYGYTF
TRBV28	TRBD1	TRBJ2-7	NA	TGTGCCAGCAGTTTATTTGGGGACAGGGTAACCTACGAGCAGTACTTC	CASSLFGDRVTYEQYF
TRBV2	NA	TRBJ1-1	NA	TGTGCCAGCAGTGACCCAGGGTCTGAAGCTTTCTTT	CASSDPGSEAFF
TRBV5-6	NA	TRBJ2-2	few	TGTGCCAGCAGCTTTAGCGTCTCTGGTCGGACCGGGGAGCTGTTTTTT	CASSFSVSGRTGELFF
TRBV6-2/TRBV6-3	NA	TRBJ1-2	NA	TGTGCCAGCAGCCCCAGATCACCCGGCTACACCTTC	CASSPRSPGYTF
TRBV5-1	TRBD1	TRBJ1-6	NA	TGCGCCAGCAGCTTGACAGGGGGCATCTATAATTCACCCCTCCACTTT	CASSLTGGIYNSPLHF
TRBV19	TRBD2	TRBJ2-7	NA	TGTGCCAGTACCTCCAGCGGCGGGAGGGCCTTAAGGGAGCAGTACTTC	CASTSSGGRALREQYF
TRBV5-1	TRBD2	TRBJ2-3	NA	TGCGCCAGCAGCTTGTCCCTAGCGGGAGGAGCATATACGCAGTATTTT	CASSLSLAGGAYTQYF
TRBV3-1/TRBV3-2	TRBD1	TRBJ1-2	NA	TGTGCCAGCAGCCATGGGGACAGGGCCTCCAACTATGGCTACACCTTC	CASSHGDRASNYGYTF